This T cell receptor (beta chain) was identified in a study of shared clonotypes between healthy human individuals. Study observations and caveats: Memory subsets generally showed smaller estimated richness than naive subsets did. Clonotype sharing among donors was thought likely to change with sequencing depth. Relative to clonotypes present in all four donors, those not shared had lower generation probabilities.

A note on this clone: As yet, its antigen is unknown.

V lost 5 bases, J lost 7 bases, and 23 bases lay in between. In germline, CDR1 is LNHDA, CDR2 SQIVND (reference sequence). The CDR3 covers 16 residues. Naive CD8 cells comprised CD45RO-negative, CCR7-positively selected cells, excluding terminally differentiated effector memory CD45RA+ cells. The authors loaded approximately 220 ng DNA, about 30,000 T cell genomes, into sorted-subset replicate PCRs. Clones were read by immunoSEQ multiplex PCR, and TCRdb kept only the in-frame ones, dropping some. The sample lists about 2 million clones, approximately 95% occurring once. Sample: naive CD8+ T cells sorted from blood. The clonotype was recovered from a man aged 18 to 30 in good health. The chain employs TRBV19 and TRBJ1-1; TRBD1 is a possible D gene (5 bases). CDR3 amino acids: CASSPWTGTGTSEAFF. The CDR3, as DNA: TGTGCCAGTAGTCCATGGACGGGGACCGGGACGAGTGAAGCTTTCTTT.